Described below is a single TCR beta chain sequence and its context. Its antigen is not identified. These data come from a study of cytomegalovirus exposure and HLA in healthy donors. Study-wide points: Published work reported that the classifier diagnosed cytomegalovirus status with high specificity and sensitivity.

The donors comprised healthy bone marrow donors. Germline V gene sequence: CDR1 SGHNT, CDR2 YYREEE (reference sequence). Germline trimming cut 4 bases from V and 2 bases from J; bases unmatched to any gene: 13. The CDR3 contains 18 residues. Primers: 60 Vbeta forward and 13 Jbeta reverse. The repertoire was sequenced with immunoSEQ multiplex PCR; TCRdb's copy has only in-frame clones and lacks some. Of 160,000 or so clones listed, roughly 80% are singletons. The sample taken for sequencing was PBMCs. The chain links TRBV5-4 to TRBJ2-5; 11 bases line up with TRBD2. The source of this sequence is a man aged 45-65 years in good health and CMV-seropositive. The CDR3 here is CASSLNSGLAGAQETQYF. In nucleotides, the CDR3 is TGTGCCAGCAGCCTTAATTCCGGACTAGCGGGTGCACAAGAGACCCAGTACTTC.